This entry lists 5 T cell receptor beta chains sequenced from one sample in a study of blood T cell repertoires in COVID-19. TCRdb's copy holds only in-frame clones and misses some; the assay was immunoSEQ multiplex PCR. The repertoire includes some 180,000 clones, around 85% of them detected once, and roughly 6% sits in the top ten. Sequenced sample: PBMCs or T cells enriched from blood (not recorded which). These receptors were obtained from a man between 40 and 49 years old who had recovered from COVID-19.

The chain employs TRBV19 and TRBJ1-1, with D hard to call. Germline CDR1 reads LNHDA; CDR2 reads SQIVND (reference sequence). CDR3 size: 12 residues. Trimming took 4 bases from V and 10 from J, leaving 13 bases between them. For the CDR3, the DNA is TGTGCCAGTAGTAGGGAGGGAACCGGAGCTTTCTTT. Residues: CASSREGTGAFF. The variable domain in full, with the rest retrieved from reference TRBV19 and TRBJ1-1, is DGGITQSPKYLFRKEGQNVTLSCEQNLNHDAMYWYRQDPGQGLRLIYYSQIVNDFQKGDIAEGYSVSREKKESFPLTVTSAQKNPTAFYLCASSREGTGAFFGQGTRLTVV.

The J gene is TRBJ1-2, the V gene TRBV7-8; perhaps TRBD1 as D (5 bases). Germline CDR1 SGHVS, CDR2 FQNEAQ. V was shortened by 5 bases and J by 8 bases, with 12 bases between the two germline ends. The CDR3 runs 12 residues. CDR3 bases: TGTGCCAGCAGCCCAAGCCCAGGGGGCTACACCTTC. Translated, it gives CASSPSPGGYTF.

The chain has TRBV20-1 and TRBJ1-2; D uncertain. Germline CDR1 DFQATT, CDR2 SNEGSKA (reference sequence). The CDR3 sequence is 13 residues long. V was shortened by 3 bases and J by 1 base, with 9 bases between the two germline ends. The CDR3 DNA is TGCAGTGCTAGTCACGGGGTTAACTATGGCTACACCTTC. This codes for CSASHGVNYGYTF.

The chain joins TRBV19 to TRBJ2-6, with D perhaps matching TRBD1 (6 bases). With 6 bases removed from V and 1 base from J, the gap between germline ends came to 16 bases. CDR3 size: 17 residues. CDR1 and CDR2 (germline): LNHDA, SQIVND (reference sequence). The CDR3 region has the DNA TGTGCCAGTAGCGGAGAGGGGGTCCGGTCTGGGGCCAACGTCCTGACTTTC. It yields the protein CASSGEGVRSGANVLTF.

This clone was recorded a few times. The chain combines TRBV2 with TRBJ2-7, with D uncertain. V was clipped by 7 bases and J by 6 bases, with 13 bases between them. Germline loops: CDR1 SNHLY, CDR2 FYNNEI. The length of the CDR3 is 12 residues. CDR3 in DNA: TGTGCCAGCAATAGGAGAGAGGTCGAGCAGTACTTC. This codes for CASNRREVEQYF. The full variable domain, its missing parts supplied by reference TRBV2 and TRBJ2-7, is EPEVTQTPSHQVTQMGQEVILRCVPISNHLYFYWYRQILGQKVEFLVSFYNNEISEKSEIFDDQFSVERPDGSNFTLKIRSTKLEDSAMYFCASNRREVEQYFGPGTRLTVT.